This TCR beta chain was recorded in a study of TIL therapy for anti-PD-1-resistant metastatic lung cancer. Study summary: Median tumor PD-L1 proportion score was approximately 6.3%.

This CDR3 is built from 15 residues. The V gene's germline CDR1 is MNHNY and CDR2 SVGAGI (reference sequence). With 5 bases clipped from V and 0 bases from J, the junction kept 4 bases outside the gene matches. This was the immunoSEQ v3 assay. Each library reached 1.5 million to 2.5 million read pairs, or about 4.5-6.5 million at deep level. Sequenced by immunoSEQ multiplex PCR; TCRdb stores in-frame clones only, minus some. The table shows some 16,000 clones, with 74% occurring only once. Time point indicated: pre-treatment sample, taken before nivolumab and TIL therapy. The sequences come from blood, collected at baseline. This clonotype originated in a person aged 25-80 years with non-small cell lung cancer. The J gene is TRBJ2-1, the V gene TRBV6-6, with 7 bases fitting TRBD2. The CDR3 DNA sequence: TGTGCCAGCAGTGGTAGCGGGTACTCCTACAATGAGCAGTTCTTC. Protein product: CASSGSGYSYNEQFF.